This T cell receptor (beta chain) was identified during a study of cytomegalovirus exposure and HLA in healthy donors. Study context: Of all 400 or so donors who were genotyped, roughly 83% belonged to the Caucasian-associated ancestry cluster. Study-wide results and caveats: The listing of roughly 160 TCR beta chains classed them as cytomegalovirus-associated.

V lost 2 bases and J lost 7; bases outside the gene matches: 4. Germline V CDR1 and CDR2: ENHRY, SYGVKD. The CDR3 is 13 residues long. As to this clone: Its antigen is still unknown.

This PCR relied on a set of 60 Vbeta primers and 13 Jbeta primers. Original analysis: Per a later analysis, the number of unique TCR beta chains was roughly 87 million, of which roughly 10 million were shared. TCRdb keeps only in-frame clones here, not all; method: immunoSEQ multiplex PCR. The DNA gave D and trimming, while V, J and clone size come from that table. Of under 90,000 clones listed, about 80% are singletons. V gene TRBV10-3 combines with J gene TRBJ1-1; the match to TRBD1 covers 7 bases. The TCR was taken from a man aged 50 to 60 in good health and CMV-seropositive. The sample taken for sequencing was PBMCs. The CDR3, as DNA: TGTGCCATCAGTGAGCCTAGGACAGGTGAAGCTTTCTTT. Translating it yields CAISEPRTGEAFF.